The next 14 T cell receptor beta chains were all read from a single sample in a study of cytomegalovirus exposure and HLA in healthy donors. Researchers ran the PCR with 60 Vbeta and 13 Jbeta primers. Clones were read by immunoSEQ multiplex PCR, and TCRdb kept only the in-frame ones, dropping some. The sample consists of 200,000 to 250,000 clones, approximately 80% of them appearing once. Material: PBMCs. These receptors all come from a man between 40 and 49 years old in good health and CMV-seronegative.

V is TRBV4-3 and J is TRBJ1-1; tentatively, D is TRBD1 (6 bases). The CDR3 has 14 residues. Germline V CDR1 and CDR2: LGHNA, YSLEER. V lost 4 bases to trimming and J lost 0 bases, with 9 bases between them. CDR3 sequence: CASSLGQLNTEAFF. As DNA, the CDR3 is TGCGCCAGCAGCCTCGGACAGTTGAACACTGAAGCTTTCTTT.

The chain links TRBV7-8 to TRBJ2-7; TRBD2 might be the D (6 bases). The CDR3 runs 12 residues. V shed 8 bases and J shed 7 bases, with 15 bases lying between them. CDR1 and CDR2 (germline): SGHVS, FQNEAQ. The CDR3 is CASGVAALEQYF. The CDR3 nucleotides are TGTGCCAGCGGGGTAGCGGCCTTGGAGCAGTACTTC. Drawing the rest from reference TRBV7-8 and TRBJ2-7, the complete variable domain is GAGVSQSPRYKVAKRGQDVALRCDPISGHVSLFWYQQALGQGPEFLTYFQNEAQLDKSGLPSDRFFAERPEGSVSTLKIQRTQQEDSAVYLCASGVAALEQYFGPGTRLTVT.

This sequence joins TRBV6-5 and TRBJ2-2, with D perhaps matching TRBD1 (6 bases). Trimming pared 5 bases from V and 3 bases from J, leaving 13 bases between. Germline CDR1 reads MNHEY; CDR2 reads SVGAGI. The length of the CDR3 is 15 residues. Here the CDR3 DNA reads TGTGCCAGCAGTACGAGGGGGACCTACACCGGGGAGCTGTTTTTT. Its protein is CASSTRGTYTGELFF.

The chain recombines TRBV6-5 with TRBJ2-1; TRBD2 agrees at 7 bases. J gave up 2 bases and V 2 bases, and 6 bases lay outside the gene matches. The CDR3 totals 16 residues. Germline V gene data show CDR1 as MNHEY and CDR2 as SVGAGI. For the CDR3, the DNA is TGTGCCAGCAGTTACGGGACGGGGGGACCCTACAATGAGCAGTTCTTC. This codes for CASSYGTGGPYNEQFF.

The rearrangement uses TRBV7-3 and TRBJ1-1; D unresolved. The CDR3 loop spans 14 amino acids. V lost 6 bases, J lost 0 bases, and 11 bases lay in between. The germline CDR1 and CDR2 sequences are SGHTA and FQGTGA. CDR3 sequence reads: CASSPTHMNTEAFF. In nucleotides, the CDR3 is TGTGCCAGCAGTCCGACACATATGAACACTGAAGCTTTCTTT.

This clone was detected a few times. The J gene is TRBJ1-1, the V gene TRBV25-1; maybe TRBD1 (6 bases). The germline CDR1 and CDR2 sequences are MGHDK and SYGVNS. Trimming took off 5 bases at V and 11 bases at J, with 15 bases between the two ends. The CDR3 contains 12 residues. The CDR3 loop reads CASSQRGFEAFF. The CDR3 coding sequence is TGTGCCAGCAGTCAAAGGGGGTTTGAGGCTTTCTTT. The whole variable domain, filled in from reference TRBV25-1 and TRBJ1-1, reads EADIYQTPRYLVIGTGKKITLECSQTMGHDKMYWYQQDPGMELHLIHYSYGVNSTEKGDLSSESTVSRIRTEHFPLTLESARPSHTSQYLCASSQRGFEAFFGQGTRLTVV.

V usage is TRBV10-3 and J usage is TRBJ2-5; D gene unclear. The germline V gene has CDR1 ENHRY and CDR2 SYGVKD. This CDR3 is built from 13 residues. V was pared by 4 bases and J by 2 bases, with 8 bases between. CDR3 region: CAISATLQETQYF. The CDR3 bases are TGTGCCATCAGTGCTACTTTACAAGAGACCCAGTACTTC.

The rearrangement links TRBV29-1 to TRBJ1-4, with TRBD1 matching 8 bases. After removal of 6 bases from V and 6 bases from J, the junction contained 6 bases not matched to a gene. Looked up from germline, CDR1 is SQVTM and CDR2 is ANQGSEA. This CDR3 spans 13 amino acids. For the CDR3, the DNA is TGCAGCGTAACCGGGACAGGCCATGAAAAACTGTTTTTT. This gives the protein CSVTGTGHEKLFF.

The gene calls are TRBV6-5 and TRBJ2-7; 8 bases match TRBD2. CDR3 length: 14 amino acids. Germline CDR1 and CDR2: MNHEY and SVGAGI. Trimming took 5 bases from V and 7 from J; bases not matched to a gene: 10. Written as DNA, the CDR3 is TGTGCCAGCAGTCCCGCGGGAGGCCCAACGGAGCAGTACTTC. Protein sequence: CASSPAGGPTEQYF.

The chain recombines TRBV7-2 with TRBJ1-5; 7 positions match TRBD1. The CDR3 sequence is 14 residues long. The germline V gene encodes CDR1 SGHTA and CDR2 FQGNSA. V lost 3 bases and J lost 2; bases outside the gene matches: 1. DNA of the CDR3: TGTGCCAGCAGCTTGCAGGGGGGCAATCAGCCCCAGCATTTT. It translates to CASSLQGGNQPQHF. Supplemented by reference TRBV7-2 and TRBJ1-5, the full variable domain reads GAGVSQSPSNKVTEKGKDVELRCDPISGHTALYWYRQSLGQGLEFLIYFQGNSAPDKSGLPSDRFSAERTGGSVSTLTIQRTQQEDSAVYLCASSLQGGNQPQHFGDGTRLSIL.

The CDR3 DNA is TGTGCCAGCGGGTCGCGGGTTCAAGAGACCCAGTACTTC. Its protein product is CASGSRVQETQYF. This chain uses TRBV5-8 with TRBJ2-5; possible D gene TRBD2, 5 bases. The germline V gene encodes CDR1 SGHTS and CDR2 YDEGEE. The CDR3 is 13 residues long. V was cut by 7 bases and J by 2 bases, with 12 bases left in between.

The chain has TRBV29-1 and TRBJ2-3; TRBD2 agrees at 8 bases. Germline V gene sequence: CDR1 SQVTM, CDR2 ANQGSEA. Trimming cost V 4 bases and J 2 bases; bases outside gene matches: 11. CDR3 length equals 16 residues. The CDR3: CSVGAGLGSPTDTQYF. DNA for the CDR3: TGCAGCGTTGGCGCGGGACTAGGATCGCCCACAGATACGCAGTATTTT.

V usage is TRBV10-3 and J usage is TRBJ2-2; 8 bases agree with TRBD2. The germline V gene has CDR1 ENHRY and CDR2 SYGVKD. The CDR3 is made up of 15 amino acids. The junction had 5 bases not matched to a gene; V was cut back by 4 bases and J by 4 bases. As DNA, the CDR3 is TGTGCCATCAGTGCGGGACTAGTTACCACCGGGGAGCTGTTTTTT. Its protein is CAISAGLVTTGELFF.

The V gene is TRBV4-1, the J gene TRBJ2-7, with 7 bases lining up with TRBD1. The CDR3 covers 16 residues. The V gene end was trimmed by 0 bases and the J gene end by 3 bases; junction bases not matched to a gene: 8. Germline-derived CDR1 and CDR2 are MGHRA and YSYEKL. The CDR3 region has the DNA TGCGCCAGCAGCCAAGATCGCGACAGGGCCATCTACGAGCAGTACTTC. Amino acid sequence: CASSQDRDRAIYEQYF.